This TCR beta chain appears in the sequencing data of a study of T-cell reconstitution after alpha-beta-depleted transplantation in children. Whole-study results and caveats: Reports say that about two months after transplant, the alpha-beta T cells came out of several hundred graft clones that had expanded. A year had passed since transplant, and T-cell counts and diversity by then came mostly from newly produced T cells.

For this clonotype: Its antigen remains unknown.

It was with unique molecular identifiers that the TCRbeta library was prepared. Each CDR3 protein is one row after TCRdb ran MiXCR on the PCR reads. The sample contains hundreds of thousands of distinct CDR3 sequences, 17% of which appear only once. The CDR3 is made up of 18 amino acids. Trimming stripped 3 bases from V and 8 bases from J, with 28 bases between. The germline CDR1 and CDR2 sequences are GTSNPN and SVGIG (reference sequence). The receptor's source is a male patient aged 2-15 years who had a stem cell transplant for acute lymphoblastic leukemia, so the T cells may come from the graft donor. The sequenced sample was PBMCs, mostly from graft donor cells, obtained 360 days after TCRalphabeta/CD19-depleted stem cell transplant. J is TRBJ1-4 and V is TRBV30; the D gene is possibly TRBD1 (5 bases). CDR3 in amino acids: CAWSYKGPRAQLVEKLFF. CDR3 in DNA: TGTGCCTGGAGCTATAAGGGACCTCGAGCCCAGTTGGTGGAAAAACTGTTTTTT.